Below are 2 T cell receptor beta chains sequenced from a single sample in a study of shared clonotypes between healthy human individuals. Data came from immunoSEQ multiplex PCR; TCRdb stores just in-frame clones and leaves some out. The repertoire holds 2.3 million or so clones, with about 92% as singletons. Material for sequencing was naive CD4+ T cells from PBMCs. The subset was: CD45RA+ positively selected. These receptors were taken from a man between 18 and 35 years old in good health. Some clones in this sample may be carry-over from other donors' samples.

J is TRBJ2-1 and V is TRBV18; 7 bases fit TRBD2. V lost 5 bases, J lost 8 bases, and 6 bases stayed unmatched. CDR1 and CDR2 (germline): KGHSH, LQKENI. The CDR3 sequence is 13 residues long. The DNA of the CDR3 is TGTGCCAGCTCATCAAGACTAGCCGATGAGCAGTTCTTC. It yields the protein CASSSRLADEQFF.

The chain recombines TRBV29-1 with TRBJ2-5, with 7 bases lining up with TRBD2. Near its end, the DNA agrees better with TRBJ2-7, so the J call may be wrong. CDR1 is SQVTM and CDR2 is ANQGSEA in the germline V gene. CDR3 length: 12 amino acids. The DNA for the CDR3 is TGCAGCGCAAGCACTAGCGCCTACGAGCAGTACTTC. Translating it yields CSASTSAYEQYF.